This TCR beta chain was sequenced for a study of T-cell memory formation after mild COVID-19. This CDR3 spans 15 amino acids. Germline V gene sequence: CDR1 SEHNR, CDR2 FQNEAQ (reference sequence). Deletions cut 5 bases from V and 3 bases from J, with 17 bases between. This clonotype was detected only a few times. TCRdb re-called the 5' RACE reads through MiXCR, storing one row per CDR3 protein. The data contain hundreds of thousands of distinct CDR3 sequences, about a sixth of them seen just once; the ten biggest clones take up around 11%. The sample comprised PBMCs or a T cell subset sorted from them (not recorded which). This receptor was identified in an adult woman who had mild COVID-19 (a few samples of this study predate the infection). Cell type and time point are not known. V gene TRBV7-9 combines with J gene TRBJ2-7; the D gene is possibly TRBD2 (6 bases). The CDR3 DNA reads TGTGCCAGCAGCCCTAGAACGGGGGAATTCTACGAGCAGTACTTC. It codes for CASSPRTGEFYEQYF.